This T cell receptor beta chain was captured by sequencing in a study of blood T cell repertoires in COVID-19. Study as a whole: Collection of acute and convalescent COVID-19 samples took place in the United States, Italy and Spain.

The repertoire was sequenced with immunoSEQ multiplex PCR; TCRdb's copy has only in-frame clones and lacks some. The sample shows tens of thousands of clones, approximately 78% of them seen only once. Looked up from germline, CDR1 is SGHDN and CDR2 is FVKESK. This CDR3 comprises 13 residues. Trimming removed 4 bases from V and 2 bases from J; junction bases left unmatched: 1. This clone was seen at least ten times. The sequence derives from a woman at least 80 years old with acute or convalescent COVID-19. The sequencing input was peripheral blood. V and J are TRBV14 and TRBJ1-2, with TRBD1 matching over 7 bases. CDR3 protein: CASSLQGNYGYTF. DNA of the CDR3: TGTGCCAGCAGCCTACAGGGGAACTATGGCTACACCTTC.